Listed here are 9 T cell receptor beta chains from one sample, sequenced in a study of CD8 T cells in ankylosing spondylitis. Each CDR3 protein is one row after TCRdb ran MiXCR on the 5' RACE reads. This table holds about 440,000 distinct CDR3 sequences, about 15% found once. Regarding the study as a whole: Made up of about eight highly homologous variants, a TCR beta motif appeared characteristic of ankylosing spondylitis blood.

What these receptors recognize is not known. Sequencing was performed on blood, either unsorted or a sorted T cell fraction (not recorded which). The receptors here all came from a male donor with ankylosing spondylitis.

In its sample, this clonotype was seen many times. The gene calls are TRBV12-3 or TRBV12-4 and TRBJ1-2; D ambiguous. The V end was cut by 1 base, the J end by 2 bases, with 8 bases between. This CDR3 comprises 14 residues. The CDR3 sequence is CASSLVGRNYGYTF. The CDR3 coding sequence is TGTGCCAGCAGTTTAGTAGGCAGGAACTATGGCTACACCTTC.

This clonotype was detected only a few times. The chain uses TRBV11-1 and TRBJ1-3; 9 nucleotides align to TRBD1. The length of the CDR3 is 20 residues. Germline lookup yields CDR1 SGHAT and CDR2 FQDESV (reference sequence). V trimming: 6 bases; J trimming: 0 bases; junction bases outside the gene matches: 18. CDR3 amino acids: CASRPTQGQGPRHSGNTIYF. DNA of the CDR3: TGTGCCAGCAGACCCACCCAGGGACAGGGACCCCGACACTCTGGAAACACCATATATTTT. The complete variable domain, with remaining parts taken from reference TRBV11-1 and TRBJ1-3, reads EAEVAQSPRYKITEKSQAVAFWCDPISGHATLYWYRQILGQGPELLVQFQDESVVDDSQLPKDRFSAERLKGVDSTLKIQPAELGDSAMYLCASRPTQGQGPRHSGNTIYFGEGSWLTVV.

The chain combines TRBV20-1 with TRBJ1-4; the D is unclear. The CDR3 extends over 12 amino acids. The V gene's germline CDR1 is DFQATT and CDR2 SNEGSKA (reference sequence). Trimming stripped 7 bases from V and 4 bases from J, with 10 bases between. The CDR3 protein is CSVESFNEKLFF. DNA for the CDR3: TGCAGTGTGGAGAGCTTTAATGAAAAACTGTTTTTT.

This clonotype occurred many times. V is TRBV20-1 and J is TRBJ2-1; 10 bases match TRBD2. Germline CDR1 reads DFQATT; CDR2 reads SNEGSKA (reference sequence). This CDR3 contains 13 residues. J was trimmed by 7 bases and V by 8 bases; bases with no gene match: 8. CDR3 in amino acids: CSTSGRAGNEQFF. Written as DNA, the CDR3 is TGCAGTACCAGCGGGAGGGCCGGTAATGAGCAGTTCTTC.

This clonotype was seen only a few times. The gene calls are TRBV20-1 and TRBJ2-3; the D gene is possibly TRBD1 (5 bases). Germline lookup yields CDR1 DFQATT and CDR2 SNEGSKA (reference sequence). This CDR3 contains 11 residues. V lost 8 bases, J lost 5 bases, and 11 bases lay in between. CDR3: CSPRVGDTQYF. DNA of the CDR3: TGCAGTCCCAGGGTGGGAGATACGCAGTATTTT.

In its sample, this clonotype was seen a few times. The chain links TRBV4-3 to TRBJ1-1, with a tentative D call TRBD1 (5 bases). Germline CDR1 is LGHNA and CDR2 is YSLEER. Trimming removed 3 bases from V and 4 bases from J, with 12 bases in between. The CDR3 runs to 14 residues. This CDR3 reads CASSQKGLSTEAFF. CDR3 nucleotides: TGCGCCAGCAGCCAGAAGGGGCTGAGCACTGAAGCTTTCTTT.

The V and J genes are TRBV5-5 and TRBJ1-2; weak D call: TRBD1 (6 bases). In germline, CDR1 is SGHKS, CDR2 YYEKEE (reference sequence). Trimming pared 4 bases from V and 5 bases from J, leaving 12 bases between. There are 13 residues in the CDR3. For the CDR3, the DNA is TGTGCCAGCAGCCCTGGACAGCAATATGGCTACACCTTC. Encoded protein: CASSPGQQYGYTF. Based on the CDR3 plus reference TRBV5-5 and TRBJ1-2, the full variable domain is DAGVTQSPTHLIKTRGQQVTLRCSPISGHKSVSWYQQVLGQGPQFIFQYYEKEERGRGNFPDRFSARQFPNYSSELNVNALLLGDSALYLCASSPGQQYGYTFGSGTRLTVV.

V usage is TRBV3-1 and J usage is TRBJ2-1; possible D gene TRBD2, 6 bases. Germline CDR1 and CDR2: LGHDT and YNNKEL (reference sequence). V dropped 8 bases and J dropped 13 bases, with 15 bases sitting between them. This CDR3 is built from 11 residues. CDR3 nucleotides: TGTGCCAGCGGGCGGGGAGGTGAACAGTTCTTC. It is translated as CASGRGGEQFF.

V usage is TRBV28 and J usage is TRBJ2-2, with D tentatively TRBD2 (6 bases). This CDR3 region has 15 residues. Germline V gene data show CDR1 as MDHEN and CDR2 as SYDVKM. V gave up 6 bases and J gave up 3 bases, with 14 bases separating them. The CDR3: CASRMGGSDTGELFF. In DNA, the CDR3 is TGTGCCAGCAGAATGGGGGGAAGCGACACCGGGGAGCTGTTTTTT. Variable domain in full (rest from reference TRBV28 and TRBJ2-2): DVKVTQSSRYLVKRTGEKVFLECVQDMDHENMFWYRQDPGLGLRLIYFSYDVKMKEKGDIPEGYSVSREKKERFSLILESASTNQTSMYLCASRMGGSDTGELFFGEGSRLTVL.